A selection of T cell receptor beta chains follows, all from one sample in a study of radiotherapy plus CTLA-4 blockade in lung cancer. The assay was immunoSEQ multiplex PCR, and TCRdb's table has in-frame clones only and misses some. Altogether under 95,000 clones are present, less than 85% being singletons, with the ten largest covering about 0.79%. This material consisted of peripheral blood, taken from a patient treated with radiotherapy plus ipilimumab. These TCRs come from a human donor with non-small cell lung cancer who had stable disease on radiotherapy plus ipilimumab. CDR3s include the opening cysteine and the closing phenylalanine or tryptophan. The D gene is left open where the match is weak. Rows give clone size only sometimes, using once, few, many, or a class for an expanded clone.

v_gene,j_gene,d_gene,abundance,CDR3nt,CDR3aa
TRBV5-6,TRBJ1-2,NA,NA,TGTGCCAGCAGCTCCGACAGTCGATATGGCTACACCTTC,CASSSDSRYGYTF
TRBV2,TRBJ1-1,NA,NA,TGTGCCAGCAGTGAGCGCACTGAAGCTTTCTTT,CASSERTEAFF
TRBV9,TRBJ2-2,NA,NA,TGTGCCAGCAGGGAGGCGAACACCGGGGAGCTGTTTTTT,CASREANTGELFF
TRBV6-5,TRBJ1-1,NA,NA,TGTGCCAGCAGTTATCGACGAGCGAACACTGAAGCTTTCTTT,CASSYRRANTEAFF
TRBV30,TRBJ1-6,NA,NA,TGTGCCTCCTTAATGGGGGGCTATAATTCACCCCTCCACTTT,CASLMGGYNSPLHF
TRBV13,TRBJ1-1,NA,NA,TGTGCCAGCAGCTTATTGGCCCTGGGCACTGAAGCTTTCTTT,CASSLLALGTEAFF
TRBV7-8,TRBJ2-1,NA,NA,TGTGCCAGCAGCTTAGGGGGGTCCTACAATGAGCAGTTCTTC,CASSLGGSYNEQFF
TRBV4-1,TRBJ1-1,NA,once,TGCGCCAGCAGCCCCCGACAGAGTAACACTGAAGCTTTCTTT,CASSPRQSNTEAFF
TRBV7-2,TRBJ2-1,NA,NA,TGTGCCAGCAGAACCGGGAGCTCCTACAATGAGCAGTTCTTC,CASRTGSSYNEQFF
TRBV4-1,TRBJ2-2,NA,few,TGCGCCAGCAGCCCAATCGGCAGGAAGGGAGCCGGGGAGCTGTTTTTT,CASSPIGRKGAGELFF
TRBV6-5,TRBJ2-2,NA,NA,TGTGCCAGCAGTTACTTCAGGTCGGACACCGGGGAGCTGTTTTTT,CASSYFRSDTGELFF
TRBV7-2,TRBJ1-1,NA,NA,TGTGCCAGCAGCTTATCGGCAGGGTCGAACACTGAAGCTTTCTTT,CASSLSAGSNTEAFF
TRBV27,TRBJ2-7,TRBD2,NA,TGTGCCAGCAGTCCAATACTAGCGGGGGGGATATACGAGCAGTACTTC,CASSPILAGGIYEQYF
TRBV21-1,TRBJ2-7,NA,NA,TGTGCCAGCAGCAACCATCCCTACGAGCAGTACTTC,CASSNHPYEQYF
TRBV28,TRBJ1-5,TRBD1,NA,TGTGCCAGCAGTTTACCGGGGACAGGTAATCAGCCCCAGCATTTT,CASSLPGTGNQPQHF
TRBV2,TRBJ2-7,TRBD1,NA,TGTGCCAGCAGCGGAGGGACAGGGGGCCGGGACGAGCAGTACTTC,CASSGGTGGRDEQYF
TRBV10-2,TRBJ1-5,NA,NA,TGCGCCAGCAGTGTTACCAGGGAGGATCAGCCCCAGCATTTT,CASSVTREDQPQHF
TRBV10-3,TRBJ1-3,NA,NA,TGTGCCATCAAGCGGGCCAGCTCTGGAAACACCATATATTTT,CAIKRASSGNTIYF
TRBV11-2,TRBJ2-4,NA,NA,TGTGCCAGCAGCCAGATACGAGGAGCCAAAAACATTCAGTACTTC,CASSQIRGAKNIQYF
TRBV27,TRBJ2-3,NA,NA,TGTGCCAGCAGTACATCGACAGGTACAGGTACGCAGTATTTT,CASSTSTGTGTQYF
TRBV9,TRBJ1-3,NA,once,TGTGCCAGCAGCGTAGGGGGAGAGGCCCTGTCTGGAAACACCATATATTTT,CASSVGGEALSGNTIYF
TRBV11-2,TRBJ2-3,NA,NA,TGTGCCAGCAGCACAGCCACAGATACGCAGTATTTT,CASSTATDTQYF
TRBV28,TRBJ1-6,NA,NA,TGTGCCAGCAGTGGGCGACAGCCCCTCCACCTCCACTTT,CASSGRQPLHLHF
TRBV11-2,TRBJ2-5,NA,NA,TGTGCCAGCAGCTCCGACAGCCAAGAGACCCAGTACTTC,CASSSDSQETQYF
TRBV4-1,TRBJ1-1,NA,few,TGCGCCAGCAGCCAATTGGGGGCTTTGAACACTGAAGCTTTCTTT,CASSQLGALNTEAFF
TRBV5-1,TRBJ2-7,NA,NA,TGCGCCAGCCGAGAAGGGATGAGAGAGCAGTACTTC,CASREGMREQYF
TRBV30,TRBJ2-3,TRBD1,NA,TGTGCCTGGAGTGTCGGGACAGGGGGCAATACAGATACGCAGTATTTT,CAWSVGTGGNTDTQYF
TRBV10-1,TRBJ2-1,TRBD2,NA,TGCGCCAGACTGACTAGCGGGAGGTACAATGAGCAGTTCTTC,CARLTSGRYNEQFF
TRBV5-4,TRBJ2-1,TRBD1,NA,TGTGCCAGCAGCCCCCCGGGGACAGTAGCCAATGAGCAGTTCTTC,CASSPPGTVANEQFF
TRBV14,TRBJ2-7,NA,NA,TGTGCCAGCAGCCGAGGCGGTGGTCCTTACGAGCAGTACTTC,CASSRGGGPYEQYF
TRBV6-1,TRBJ1-1,NA,NA,TGTGCCAGCAGTGAAGCGGAAGGAGGCGCTTTCTTT,CASSEAEGGAFF
TRBV15,TRBJ2-5,TRBD1,NA,TGTGCCACCAGCAGACGGGACAGGGGAAACCAAGAGACCCAGTACTTC,CATSRRDRGNQETQYF
TRBV2,TRBJ2-7,NA,NA,TGTGCCAGCAGTGGGAGGACTGAAGCAACCTACGAGCAGTACTTC,CASSGRTEATYEQYF
TRBV7-2,TRBJ2-7,TRBD1,NA,TGTGCCAGCAGCCGGTCAACAGGGGCCTACGAGCAGTACTTC,CASSRSTGAYEQYF
TRBV21-1,TRBJ1-5,NA,NA,TGTGCCAGCAGCAATCTTAGCAATCAGCCCCAGCATTTT,CASSNLSNQPQHF
TRBV6-1,TRBJ1-4,NA,NA,TGTGCCAGCAGTGAGGGTCTGTATGAAAAACTGTTTTTT,CASSEGLYEKLFF
TRBV7-3,TRBJ2-2,TRBD1,NA,TGTGCCAGCAGCTATTCAGGGGGAAACACCGGGGAGCTGTTTTTT,CASSYSGGNTGELFF
TRBV2,TRBJ2-1,NA,few,TGTGCCAGCAGTGGAGGGGGGGGAGTGAATGAGCAGTTCTTC,CASSGGGGVNEQFF
TRBV28,TRBJ1-6,NA,NA,TGTGCCAGCAGTTTAGGAGATACTAATTCACCCCTCCACTTT,CASSLGDTNSPLHF
TRBV7-8,TRBJ1-1,TRBD1,NA,TGTGCCAGCAGTTCATTCCCCGGGACAGGGGGCGGCACTGAAGCTTTCTTT,CASSSFPGTGGGTEAFF
TRBV19,TRBJ1-5,NA,NA,TGTGCCAGTCAAAGCGGGCAGATGAATCAGCCCCAGCATTTT,CASQSGQMNQPQHF
TRBV27,TRBJ2-1,NA,NA,TGTGCCAGCAAAAGTAGGGGGTTCAATGAGCAGTTCTTC,CASKSRGFNEQFF
TRBV21-1,TRBJ1-5,NA,NA,TGTGCCAGCAGCAAAGCCCCCGGGAAGGGGTTTAATCAGCCCCAGCATTTT,CASSKAPGKGFNQPQHF
TRBV7-9,TRBJ1-1,NA,few,TGTGCCAGCATGTTTTGGGAGACTGAAGCTTTCTTT,CASMFWETEAFF
TRBV9,TRBJ1-4,NA,NA,TGTGCCAGCAGCTTATCCCCGGGGGGAGATCGTGAAAAACTGTTTTTT,CASSLSPGGDREKLFF